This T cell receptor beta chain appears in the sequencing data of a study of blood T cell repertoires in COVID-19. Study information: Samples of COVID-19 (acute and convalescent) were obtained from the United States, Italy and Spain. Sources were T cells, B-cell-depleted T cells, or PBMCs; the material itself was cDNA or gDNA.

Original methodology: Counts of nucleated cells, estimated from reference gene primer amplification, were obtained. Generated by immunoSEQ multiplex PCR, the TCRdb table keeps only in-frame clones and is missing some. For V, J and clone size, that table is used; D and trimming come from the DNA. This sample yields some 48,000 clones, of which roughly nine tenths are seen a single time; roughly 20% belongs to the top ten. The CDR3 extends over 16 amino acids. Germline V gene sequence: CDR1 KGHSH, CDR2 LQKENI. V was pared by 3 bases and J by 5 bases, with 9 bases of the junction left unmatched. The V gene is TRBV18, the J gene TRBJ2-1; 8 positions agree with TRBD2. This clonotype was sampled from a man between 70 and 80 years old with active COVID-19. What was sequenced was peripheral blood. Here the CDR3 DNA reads TGTGCCAGCTCACCGCTGAGTAGCGGGGATCACAATGAGCAGTTCTTC. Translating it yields CASSPLSSGDHNEQFF.